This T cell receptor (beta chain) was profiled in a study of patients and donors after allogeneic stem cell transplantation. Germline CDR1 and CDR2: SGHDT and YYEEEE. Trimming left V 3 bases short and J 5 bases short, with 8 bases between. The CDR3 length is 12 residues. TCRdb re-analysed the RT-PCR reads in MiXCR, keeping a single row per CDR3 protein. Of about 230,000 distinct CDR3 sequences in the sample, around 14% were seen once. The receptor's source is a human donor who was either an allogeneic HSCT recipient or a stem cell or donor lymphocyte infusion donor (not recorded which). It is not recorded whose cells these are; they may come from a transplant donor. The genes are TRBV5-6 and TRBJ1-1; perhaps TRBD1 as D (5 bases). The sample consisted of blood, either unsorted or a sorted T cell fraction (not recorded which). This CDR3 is CASSWGGTEAFF. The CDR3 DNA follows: TGTGCCAGCAGCTGGGGGGGGACTGAAGCTTTCTTT.